The TCR beta chain described here comes from a study of T cell repertoires in ileal Crohn's disease. On the study more broadly: At surgery, 30% to 40% of patients smoked, with median disease duration approximately 7.3 years. Study outcomes and limitations: Clonal expansions were more frequent in active smokers than non-smokers at surgery.

The V and J ends lost 4 bases and 5 bases, in that order; junction bases with no gene match: 2. The germline V gene encodes CDR1 SGHDT and CDR2 YYEEEE. This CDR3 contains 14 residues. Per sample, roughly 500 nanograms of biopsy DNA were TCRB immunosequenced. Method: immunoSEQ multiplex PCR; TCRdb's copy keeps in-frame clones and lacks some. Of some 30,000 clones in the sample, just under 80% were seen once. Eligibility required adulthood, ileal or ileocolonic Crohn's disease and indicated ileocolonic resection. This clone was seen once. Its specificity is not known. The chain recombines TRBV5-6 with TRBJ2-4, with TRBD2 matching 11 bases. Material: ileal tissue. The sequence was obtained from an adult with Crohn's disease. CDR3 nucleotides: TGTGCCAGCAGCCCTAGCGGGAGGCAAAACATTCAGTACTTC. Translation gives CASSPSGRQNIQYF.